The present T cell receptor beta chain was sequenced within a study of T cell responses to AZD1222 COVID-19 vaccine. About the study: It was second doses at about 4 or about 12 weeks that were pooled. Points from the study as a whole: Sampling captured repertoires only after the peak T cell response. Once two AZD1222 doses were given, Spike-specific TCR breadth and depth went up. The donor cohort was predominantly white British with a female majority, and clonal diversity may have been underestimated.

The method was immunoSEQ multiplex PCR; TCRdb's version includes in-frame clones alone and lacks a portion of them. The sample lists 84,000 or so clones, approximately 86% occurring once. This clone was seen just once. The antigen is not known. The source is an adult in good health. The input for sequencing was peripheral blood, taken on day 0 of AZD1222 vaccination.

The CDR3 DNA follows: TGTGCCAGCAGCTTAGCCGGGAGGGCATACAATGAGCAGTTCTTC. This sequence encodes CASSLAGRAYNEQFF. The rearrangement joins TRBV7-2 to TRBJ2-1; 8 bases are a match to TRBD2. Germline values: CDR1 SGHTA, CDR2 FQGNSA. The ends lost 0 bases at V and 4 bases at J; junction bases unmatched: 2. The CDR3 spans 15 residues.